These 29 T cell receptor beta chains share one sample of origin, sequenced in a study of T cell repertoires in cytomegalovirus infection. TCRdb ran MiXCR on the reads and lists one entry per CDR3 protein. The table lists around 530,000 distinct CDR3 sequences, 26% of them singletons. Sample: PBMCs. The receptor set was obtained from a human donor in good health (CMV status not recorded). Some clones in this sample may be carry-over from other donors' samples.

This clonotype has a count of ten or more. CDR3 amino acids: CASSLGRWQETQYF. CDR3 sequence (DNA): TGTGCCAGCAGCTTAGGGCGGTGGCAGGAGACCCAGTACTTC. V and J are TRBV7-2 and TRBJ2-5; no definite D call. Trimming cost V 1 base and J 5 bases, with 11 bases left between them. The germline gives CDR1 SGHTA, CDR2 FQGNSA. The CDR3 consists of 14 residues.

This clonotype was recorded a few times. The rearrangement links TRBV29-1 to TRBJ2-7, with 12 bases lining up with TRBD1. The CDR3 runs to 14 residues. Germline V CDR1 and CDR2: SQVTM, ANQGSEA. The ends lost 4 bases at V and 2 bases at J; junction bases unmatched: 3. CDR3 sequence: CSVAGTGGTYEQYF. The CDR3 DNA follows: TGCAGCGTTGCCGGGACAGGGGGCACCTACGAGCAGTACTTC.

The chain couples TRBV6-1 to TRBJ2-1, with a possible D match to TRBD2 (5 bases). Germline-derived CDR1 and CDR2 are MNHNS and SASEGT. CDR3 size: 13 residues. With 6 bases removed from V and 4 bases from J, the gap between germline ends came to 10 bases. The CDR3 here is CASRRTLYNEQFF. Here the CDR3 DNA reads TGTGCCAGCAGACGGACTTTATACAATGAGCAGTTCTTC.

The table lists this clonotype with many counts. The chain is built from TRBV7-2 and TRBJ1-2, with 7 bases lining up with TRBD1. V gave up 0 bases and J gave up 3 bases; unmatched junction bases: 4. CDR3 length equals 15 residues. Looked up from germline, CDR1 is SGHTA and CDR2 is FQGNSA. DNA of the CDR3: TGTGCCAGCAGCTTAGCCCCAGGGGGGGACTATGGCTACACCTTC. Translation: CASSLAPGGDYGYTF.

Comments on this clonotype: This may be a read error: a much more frequent sequence differs by one nucleotide. CDR3 protein: CASSGLYTGEPFF. CDR3 DNA sequence: TGTGCCAGCAGTGGGTTATACACCGGGGAGCCGTTTTTT. This chain joins TRBV7-2 and TRBJ2-2; perhaps TRBD2 as D (5 bases). Germline-derived CDR1 and CDR2 are SGHTA and FQGNSA. There are 13 residues in the CDR3.

This rearrangement joins TRBV7-6 to TRBJ1-1; TRBD1 might be the D (5 bases). CDR1 and CDR2 (germline): SGHVS, FNYEAQ. The ends were cut back, 5 bases at V and 4 bases at J, with 17 bases in the middle. The CDR3 contains 15 residues. The CDR3 DNA reads as TGTGCCAGCAGCCCAGGGAGTGCCCTCATCACTGAAGCTTTCTTT. It is translated as CASSPGSALITEAFF.

This clonotype was counted ten times or more. The chain has TRBV7-2 and TRBJ1-1; TRBD1 is a possible D gene (5 bases). CDR1 is SGHTA and CDR2 is FQGNSA in the germline V gene. V shed 2 bases and J shed 1 base, with 8 bases lying between them. This CDR3 is built from 14 residues. The CDR3: CASSLIQGNTEAFF. The CDR3 region has the DNA TGTGCCAGCAGCTTAATCCAGGGGAACACTGAAGCTTTCTTT. The full variable domain, rest sourced from reference TRBV7-2 and TRBJ1-1, is GAGVSQSPSNKVTEKGKDVELRCDPISGHTALYWYRQSLGQGLEFLIYFQGNSAPDKSGLPSDRFSAERTGGSVSTLTIQRTQQEDSAVYLCASSLIQGNTEAFFGQGTRLTVV.

The rearrangement uses TRBV7-2 and TRBJ1-2; the D gene is possibly TRBD1 (5 bases). The length of the CDR3 is 16 residues. Trimming shortened V by 1 base and J by 6 bases, and 18 bases separated the two germline ends. Germline V gene data show CDR1 as SGHTA and CDR2 as FQGNSA. CDR3: CASSLEGWSGPNGYTF. Written as DNA, the CDR3 is TGTGCCAGCAGCTTAGAGGGTTGGTCGGGGCCCAATGGCTACACCTTC. The complete variable domain, with remaining parts taken from reference TRBV7-2 and TRBJ1-2, reads GAGVSQSPSNKVTEKGKDVELRCDPISGHTALYWYRQSLGQGLEFLIYFQGNSAPDKSGLPSDRFSAERTGGSVSTLTIQRTQQEDSAVYLCASSLEGWSGPNGYTFGSGTRLTVV.

Ten or more counts support this clonotype. The genes are TRBV6-2 or TRBV6-3 and TRBJ2-7, with TRBD1 identical over 9 bases. Germline V gene sequence: CDR1 MNHEY, CDR2 SVGEGT. The CDR3 is 16 residues long. With V trimmed by 5 bases and J by 6 bases, 14 bases remained unmatched. The CDR3 region has the DNA TGTGCCAGCAGTGATCGCCGTGGGACAGGGAGTCCCGAGCAGTACTTC. This encodes CASSDRRGTGSPEQYF.

J is TRBJ2-1 and V is TRBV6-2 or TRBV6-3; TRBD2 aligns across 8 bases. Germline CDR1 MNHEY, CDR2 SVGEGT. V lost 2 bases, J lost 7 bases, and 4 bases stayed unmatched. CDR3 length: 14 amino acids. CDR3 region: CASSYGGTRNEQFF. The CDR3 nucleotides are TGTGCCAGCAGTTACGGCGGGACTAGGAATGAGCAGTTCTTC.

The chain employs TRBV7-2 and TRBJ1-2; D unclear. Germline V CDR1 and CDR2: SGHTA, FQGNSA. V lost 3 bases and J lost 2, with 10 bases in between. This CDR3 has 14 residues. The CDR3 reads CASSLEFRNYGYTF. The DNA of the CDR3 is TGTGCCAGCAGCTTGGAGTTCCGGAACTATGGCTACACCTTC.

This clonotype was observed many times. At one of its ends the junction is not consistent with the germline gene, which may arise from a read error. This chain joins TRBV11-2 and TRBJ2-5; TRBD2 matches 12 bases. CDR1 is SGHAT, CDR2 FQNNGV, per germline. This CDR3 spans 16 amino acids. The CDR3 DNA reads as TGTGCCAGCAGCTTAGATCAAGCTAGCGGGAGGGCCAATAGTTTCTTC. It codes for CASSLDQASGRANSFF. Full variable domain (outside the CDR3, taken from reference TRBV11-2 and TRBJ2-5): EAGVAQSPRYKIIEKRQSVAFWCNPISGHATLYWYQQILGQGPKLLIQFQNNGVVDDSQLPKDRFSAERLKGVDSTLKIQPAKLEDSAVYLCASSLDQASGRANSFFGPGTRLLVL.

The V and J genes are TRBV12-3 or TRBV12-4 and TRBJ2-3; D is unclear. The CDR3 consists of 14 residues. V was cut by 7 bases and J by 2 bases, with 13 bases left in between. The CDR3 loop reads CASTIGPATDTQYF. DNA of the CDR3: TGTGCCAGCACCATAGGTCCAGCCACAGATACGCAGTATTTT.

V usage is TRBV28 and J usage is TRBJ1-6; D is perhaps TRBD1 (6 bases). The CDR3 totals 19 residues. Germline assignment: CDR1 MDHEN and CDR2 SYDVKM. V was clipped by 4 bases and J by 0 bases, with 19 bases between them. The CDR3 DNA reads as TGTGCCAGCAGTTCAGCCGGGACATTAAGTAGCTCCTATAATTCACCCCTCCACTTT. This sequence encodes CASSSAGTLSSSYNSPLHF. Variable domain in full (rest from reference TRBV28 and TRBJ1-6): DVKVTQSSRYLVKRTGEKVFLECVQDMDHENMFWYRQDPGLGLRLIYFSYDVKMKEKGDIPEGYSVSREKKERFSLILESASTNQTSMYLCASSSAGTLSSSYNSPLHFGNGTRLTVT.

CDR3 sequence reads: CSAKDRFEAFF. In nucleotides, the CDR3 is TGCAGTGCGAAAGACAGGTTTGAAGCTTTCTTT. The chain couples TRBV20-1 to TRBJ1-1; possible D gene TRBD1, 6 bases. V lost 6 bases and J lost 7, with 12 bases in between. Germline V CDR1 and CDR2: DFQATT, SNEGSKA (reference sequence). The length of the CDR3 is 11 residues.

This clonotype was recorded a few times. CDR3 residues: CASSEPGQGSIQYF. The CDR3 DNA reads TGTGCCAGCAGTGAACCGGGACAGGGTAGCATTCAGTACTTC. The chain joins TRBV25-1 to TRBJ2-4, with 9 bases lining up with TRBD1. The CDR3 consists of 14 residues. Unmatched junction bases numbered 5, after V lost 2 bases and J lost 9 bases. Germline CDR1 is MGHDK and CDR2 is SYGVNS.

This rearrangement joins TRBV6-6 to TRBJ1-5, with a possible D match to TRBD1 (5 bases). This CDR3 comprises 16 residues. Germline-derived CDR1 and CDR2 are MNHNY and SVGAGI (reference sequence). Between the trimmed V and J ends, which lost 3 bases and 0 bases, there was a span of 12 bases. The CDR3 loop reads CASSYGSRVSNQPQHF. Written as DNA, the CDR3 is TGTGCCAGCAGTTATGGTAGCAGGGTTAGCAATCAGCCCCAGCATTTT.

A few counts support this clonotype. J is TRBJ2-1 and V is TRBV6-5; 14 bases agree with TRBD2. Unmatched junction bases numbered 6, after V lost 0 bases and J lost 5 bases. CDR3 length equals 18 residues. CDR1 is MNHEY, CDR2 SVGAGI, per germline. CDR3 nucleotides: TGTGCCAGCAGTTACTCGAGGGGACTAGCGGGAGCAGACAATGAGCAGTTCTTC. Translated, it gives CASSYSRGLAGADNEQFF.

This clonotype showed up many times. The genes are TRBV7-2 and TRBJ2-3; TRBD1 or TRBD2 may be the D gene (6 bases each). Between the trimmed V and J ends, which lost 1 base and 0 bases, there was a span of 8 bases. There are 15 residues in the CDR3. Per germline, CDR1 SGHTA and CDR2 FQGNSA. CDR3 region: CASSLEGGSTDTQYF. CDR3 coding DNA: TGTGCCAGCAGCTTAGAAGGGGGGAGCACAGATACGCAGTATTTT.

This clonotype was detected ten times or more. The chain carries TRBV7-2 and TRBJ2-1, with D tentatively TRBD2 (6 bases). Germline-derived CDR1 and CDR2 are SGHTA and FQGNSA. The length of the CDR3 is 16 residues. V shed 0 bases and J shed 0 bases, with 9 bases lying between them. CDR3 protein: CASSLARGSSYNEQFF. CDR3 coding DNA: TGTGCCAGCAGCTTAGCTCGGGGGAGCTCCTACAATGAGCAGTTCTTC.

This chain links TRBV5-6 with TRBJ1-5; the D is unclear. The CDR3 spans 15 residues. Germline CDR1 is SGHDT and CDR2 is YYEEEE. The ends were cut back, 4 bases at V and 3 bases at J, with 14 bases in the middle. The DNA of the CDR3 is TGTGCCAGCAGCGACTCTTACTCAGACAATCAGCCCCAGCATTTT. Protein product: CASSDSYSDNQPQHF.

This clonotype was observed a few times. In DNA, the CDR3 is TGTGCCAGCAGCTTGGATCTGGGCCGGCGCCTCAGCGAAAAACTGTTTTTT. It codes for CASSLDLGRRLSEKLFF. The chain has TRBV5-5 and TRBJ1-4; D is unresolved. The ends were cut back, 0 bases at V and 8 bases at J, with 20 bases in the middle. The V gene's germline CDR1 is SGHKS and CDR2 YYEKEE (reference sequence). This CDR3 is 17 amino acids long.

This clonotype has at least ten counts. The V and J genes are TRBV7-2 and TRBJ1-1, with a possible D match to TRBD1 (6 bases). Trimming removed 5 bases at V and 6 bases at J, with 13 bases between. The CDR3 extends over 13 amino acids. The V gene's germline CDR1 is SGHTA and CDR2 FQGNSA. Written as DNA, the CDR3 is TGTGCCAGCAGCATATACAGGGACGCTGAAGCTTTCTTT. Translating gives CASSIYRDAEAFF.

This clonotype was seen a handful of times. The chain uses TRBV12-5 and TRBJ1-5, with 9 bases lining up with TRBD1. This CDR3 is 16 amino acids long. V lost 3 bases and J lost 0; bases outside the gene matches: 3. Per germline, CDR1 LGHNT and CDR2 FRNRAP. CDR3 in amino acids: CASGFWTGDSNQPQHF. CDR3 nucleotides: TGTGCTAGTGGTTTTTGGACAGGGGATAGCAATCAGCCCCAGCATTTT.

The V call is TRBV7-2, the J call TRBJ2-3; unclear D gene. The closer fit of TRBJ1-5 to the DNA end suggests the J call may be wrong. Germline lookup yields CDR1 SGHTA and CDR2 FQGNSA. This CDR3 comprises 18 residues. DNA of the CDR3: TGTGCCAGCACCCCCTCGGCTAGCGGGAGGGTTAGCACAGATACGCAGCATTTT. Its protein product is CASTPSASGRVSTDTQHF.

In its sample, this clonotype was seen many times. V and J are TRBV7-9 and TRBJ1-1; TRBD1 aligns across 11 bases. The V segment lost 1 base and the J segment 11 bases; nucleotides outside the gene matches: 3. The CDR3 spans 13 residues. CDR1 SEHNR and CDR2 FQNEAQ come from the germline V gene (reference sequence). Written as DNA, the CDR3 is TGTGCCAGCAGCTTAGAGGACAGGGGGCGTGCTTTCTTT. Encoded protein: CASSLEDRGRAFF.

This clonotype was seen ten or more times. The chain carries TRBV7-8 and TRBJ2-1; 13 nucleotides align to TRBD2. The CDR3 totals 15 residues. J gave up 5 bases and V 5 bases, and 3 bases lay outside the gene matches. Germline V gene data show CDR1 as SGHVS and CDR2 as FQNEAQ. The CDR3 reads CASSAGLAGNNEQFF. DNA for the CDR3: TGTGCCAGCAGCGCGGGACTAGCGGGGAACAATGAGCAGTTCTTC.

This sequence joins TRBV5-4 and TRBJ2-1; 11 positions agree with TRBD1. This CDR3 spans 16 amino acids. CDR1 is SGHNT, CDR2 YYREEE, per germline (reference sequence). V gave up 0 bases and J gave up 7 bases; unmatched junction bases: 6. Here the CDR3 DNA reads TGTGCCAGCAGCTTGGCGGGGGGACAGGGGGTGAATGAGCAGTTCTTC. Translating gives CASSLAGGQGVNEQFF. The full variable domain, in which reference TRBV5-4 and TRBJ2-1 provide the parts outside the CDR3, is ETGVTQSPTHLIKTRGQQVTLRCSSQSGHNTVSWYQQALGQGPQFIFQYYREEENGRGNFPPRFSGLQFPNYSSELNVNALELDDSALYLCASSLAGGQGVNEQFFGPGTRLTVL.

The chain couples TRBV2 to TRBJ2-1, with a tentative D call TRBD2 (6 bases). Germline V lookup: CDR1 SNHLY, CDR2 FYNNEI. This CDR3 comprises 15 residues. The germline V and J ends were trimmed by 6 bases and 0 bases, with 12 bases remaining between them. The CDR3, as DNA: TGTGCCAGCAGAGCGGGCCACACCTCCTACAATGAGCAGTTCTTC. Its protein product is CASRAGHTSYNEQFF.